These 17 T cell receptor beta chains were sequenced from one sample in a study of cytomegalovirus exposure and HLA in healthy donors (dated by TCRdb to 2016 to 2017). To prepare the library, the immunoSEQ multiplex PCR assay was applied. The multiplex PCR relied on a mix of 60 forward primers for TCR Vbeta segments and 13 reverse primers for TCR Jbeta segments. The source is immuneACCESS, and TCRdb retained only in-frame sequences with V and J called. Part of the clones is not carried over; for the studies checked, unresolved V genes explain less than half of this, and the remainder is unexplained. This sample holds roughly 100,000 clones; about four fifths were observed only once. More than 3% of the sample lies in the top ten. Sample: PBMCs. These TCRs come from a female donor in good health and CMV-seropositive.

The chain uses TRBV10-3 and TRBJ2-2; D gene unclear. The V end lost 7 bases, the J end lost 5 bases, and 11 bases lay between the germline ends. Germline loops: CDR1 ENHRY, CDR2 SYGVKD. This CDR3 is 13 amino acids long. The CDR3 DNA reads TGTGCCATCACCATTACTGAGACCGGGGAGCTGTTTTTT. Amino acids: CAITITETGELFF.

The CDR3 here is CSANRGPGYEQYF. The CDR3 nucleotides are TGCAGCGCAAACAGGGGGCCAGGGTACGAGCAGTACTTC. This chain joins TRBV29-1 and TRBJ2-5; 9 bases fit TRBD1. Matching the DNA end better, TRBJ2-7 makes the J call doubtful. This CDR3 spans 13 amino acids. Germline CDR1 reads SQVTM; CDR2 reads ANQGSEA.

This clone came up once. The chain combines TRBV29-1 with TRBJ2-7; 11 positions agree with TRBD1. The CDR3 spans 13 residues. Trimming at V came to 8 bases and at J to 3 bases, leaving 6 bases not matched to a gene. The germline V gene encodes CDR1 SQVTM and CDR2 ANQGSEA. The CDR3: CSFTGTGGYEQYF. The CDR3 bases are TGCAGCTTTACCGGGACAGGGGGCTACGAGCAGTACTTC.

The chain links TRBV4-1 to TRBJ1-2; D is unclear. The CDR3 length is 15 residues. CDR1 is MGHRA and CDR2 is YSYEKL in the germline V gene. Trimming took off 0 bases at V and 2 bases at J, with 10 bases between the two ends. This CDR3 reads CASSQDVQWNYGYTF. The CDR3 DNA reads as TGCGCCAGCAGCCAAGACGTTCAGTGGAACTATGGCTACACCTTC.

This chain links TRBV5-1 with TRBJ2-3; TRBD2 agrees at 8 bases. The ends lost 5 bases at V and 3 bases at J; junction bases unmatched: 8. This CDR3 region has 15 residues. Germline values: CDR1 SGHRS, CDR2 YFSETQ. Here the CDR3 reads CASRTGGGLTDTQYF. Here the CDR3 DNA reads TGCGCCAGCAGAACCGGCGGGGGGTTAACAGATACGCAGTATTTT.

The V call is TRBV7-9, the J call TRBJ2-7; D gene unclear. Trimming took 5 bases from V and 4 from J, leaving 9 bases between them. Germline loops: CDR1 SEHNR, CDR2 FQNEAQ (reference sequence). CDR3 length equals 12 residues. This CDR3 reads CASSPGFYEQYF. Written as DNA, the CDR3 is TGTGCCAGCAGCCCAGGATTTTACGAGCAGTACTTC.

This clone was detected a few times. The J gene is TRBJ1-1, the V gene TRBV4-2; TRBD1 might be the D (5 bases). Trimming cost V 3 bases and J 7 bases, with 12 bases left between them. Germline CDR1 reads LGHNA; CDR2 reads YNFKEQ. The CDR3 spans 13 residues. The CDR3 loop is CASSHLRDYEAFF. The DNA of the CDR3 is TGTGCCAGCAGCCATCTCCGGGACTATGAAGCTTTCTTT.

Turning to this clone: A junction end diverges from the germline sequence, so it may reflect a read error. Other DNA sequences of this sample code for an identical CDR3. This chain links TRBV6-5 with TRBJ1-5, with TRBD1 matching 8 bases. The CDR3 has 15 amino acids. CDR1 is MNHEY and CDR2 is SVGAGI in the germline V gene. CDR3 protein: CASRPGSGGYQPQHF. For the CDR3, the DNA is TGCGCCAGCAGACCCGGGTCAGGGGGCTATCAGCCCCAGCATTTT.

This chain links TRBV15 with TRBJ1-2; possible D gene TRBD1, 6 bases. V was clipped by 0 bases and J by 8 bases, with 19 bases between them. This CDR3 is 16 amino acids long. Germline values: CDR1 LNHNV, CDR2 YYDKDF (reference sequence). The CDR3 here is CATSREDLRQVRGYTF. Here the CDR3 DNA reads TGTGCCACCAGCAGAGAAGACCTAAGACAGGTCCGGGGCTACACCTTC.

J is TRBJ1-1 and V is TRBV5-1; 7 positions agree with TRBD1. Germline V CDR1 and CDR2: SGHRS, YFSETQ. The CDR3 spans 13 residues. The J segment lost 4 bases and the V segment lost 2 bases, leaving 2 bases of the junction unmatched. CDR3 loop: CASSFAGGTEAFF. The DNA of the CDR3 is TGCGCCAGCAGCTTTGCAGGGGGCACTGAAGCTTTCTTT. The full variable domain, its missing parts supplied by reference TRBV5-1 and TRBJ1-1, is KAGVTQTPRYLIKTRGQQVTLSCSPISGHRSVSWYQQTPGQGLQFLFEYFSETQRNKGNFPGRFSGRQFSNSRSEMNVSTLELGDSALYLCASSFAGGTEAFFGQGTRLTVV.

The V call is TRBV4-1, the J call TRBJ2-7, with D maybe TRBD1 (5 bases). The V and J ends lost 3 bases and 0 bases respectively, with 12 bases between them. Germline CDR1 and CDR2: MGHRA and YSYEKL. The CDR3 consists of 15 residues. CDR3 DNA: TGCGCCAGCAGCCAGAGATTCAGGGTCTCCTACGAGCAGTACTTC. This encodes CASSQRFRVSYEQYF.

The rearrangement uses TRBV18 and TRBJ1-4; 10 nucleotides agree with TRBD1. CDR3 length: 14 residues. The V and J ends lost 4 bases and 8 bases, in that order; junction bases with no gene match: 4. Per the germline V gene, CDR1 is KGHSH and CDR2 is LQKENI. The CDR3 spells CASSRPGQGEKLFF. The CDR3, as DNA: TGTGCCAGCTCACGACCGGGACAGGGGGAAAAACTGTTTTTT.

This chain links TRBV9 with TRBJ1-2; D call uncertain. This CDR3 has 17 amino acids. CDR1 and CDR2 from the germline V gene are SGDLS and YYNGEE. The ends were cut back, 4 bases at V and 0 bases at J, with 19 bases in the middle. The CDR3 loop is CASSPSGGSATNYGYTF. In DNA form, the CDR3 reads TGTGCCAGCAGCCCAAGTGGTGGAAGCGCAACTAACTATGGCTACACCTTC.

This clone appeared a few times. V usage is TRBV19 and J usage is TRBJ2-2; D uncertain. This CDR3 is 14 amino acids long. Germline V gene sequence: CDR1 LNHDA, CDR2 SQIVND (reference sequence). V gave up 3 bases and J gave up 5 bases, with 10 bases separating them. CDR3 sequence: CASSILRVTGELFF. The CDR3 DNA reads TGTGCCAGTAGTATCCTACGGGTGACCGGGGAGCTGTTTTTT.

This chain uses TRBV7-8 with TRBJ2-3, with D perhaps matching TRBD2 (6 bases). Trimming shortened V by 5 bases and J by 4 bases, and 19 bases separated the two germline ends. This CDR3 spans 16 amino acids. CDR1 SGHVS and CDR2 FQNEAQ come from the germline V gene. CDR3 in DNA: TGTGCCAGCAGCGTTTATGGCGGGATTCCCGCAGATACGCAGTATTTT. Translation gives CASSVYGGIPADTQYF. The full variable domain, in which reference TRBV7-8 and TRBJ2-3 provide the parts outside the CDR3, is GAGVSQSPRYKVAKRGQDVALRCDPISGHVSLFWYQQALGQGPEFLTYFQNEAQLDKSGLPSDRFFAERPEGSVSTLKIQRTQQEDSAVYLCASSVYGGIPADTQYFGPGTRLTVL.

This chain links TRBV6-5 with TRBJ1-6, with TRBD1 matching 10 bases. The ends lost 2 bases at V and 10 bases at J; junction bases unmatched: 5. The CDR3 has 15 amino acids. Germline V gene sequence: CDR1 MNHEY, CDR2 SVGAGI. CDR3 region: CASSYTKTGGSPLHF. The CDR3 coding sequence is TGTGCCAGCAGTTACACAAAGACAGGGGGCTCACCCCTCCACTTT.

The chain links TRBV5-1 to TRBJ1-2; no firm D call. Trimming pared 0 bases from V and 0 bases from J, leaving 9 bases between. Germline loops: CDR1 SGHRS, CDR2 YFSETQ. The CDR3 is 15 residues long. Here the CDR3 reads CASSLEGVSNYGYTF. The CDR3 region has the DNA TGCGCCAGCAGCTTGGAAGGAGTTTCTAACTATGGCTACACCTTC.